The 18 T cell receptor beta chains presented below share a single source sample, sequenced in a study of blood T cells in healthy people across ages. Next came a second PCR, run for 7 to 11 cycles, which used a sample-barcoded 5' primer along with a J-beta primer mix. TCRdb itself ran the 5' RACE reads through MiXCR, one entry per CDR3 protein. Altogether about a million distinct CDR3 sequences are present, about two fifths being singletons, with the ten largest covering around 12%. Material for sequencing was blood. The receptor source for this set is a man aged 18 to 30 in good health.

The chain combines TRBV11-3 with TRBJ2-1, with D unresolved. Trimming took 3 bases from V and 8 from J, leaving 20 bases between them. CDR3 length: 16 residues. CDR1 SGHNT and CDR2 YENEEA come from the germline V gene. The CDR3 nucleotides read TGTGCCAGCAGCTTGAGAAGTACTCCAGTACGCGATGAGCAGTTCTTC. Translating gives CASSLRSTPVRDEQFF.

This clonotype was counted a few times. This sequence joins TRBV7-9 and TRBJ2-2; 9 bases match TRBD1. The CDR3 has 14 amino acids. The germline V gene has CDR1 SEHNR and CDR2 FQNEAQ (reference sequence). V shed 6 bases, J shed 6 bases, and the junction held 5 bases outside the gene matches. CDR3 loop: CASSSTGGAGELFF. For the CDR3, the DNA is TGTGCCAGCAGTTCCACAGGGGGCGCCGGGGAGCTGTTTTTT.

The genes are TRBV20-1 and TRBJ1-1; TRBD1 agrees at 8 bases. Germline values: CDR1 DFQATT, CDR2 SNEGSKA (reference sequence). This CDR3 region has 13 residues. V was clipped by 3 bases and J by 4 bases; unmatched bases: 4. The CDR3: CSARTQGATEAFF. The CDR3 DNA reads TGCAGTGCTAGGACGCAGGGGGCCACTGAAGCTTTCTTT.

This chain connects TRBV13 to TRBJ1-2; D not resolved. The CDR3 is 13 amino acids. The V gene lost 6 bases and the J gene lost 1 base, with 9 bases spanning the gap. CDR1 PRHDT and CDR2 FYEKMQ come from the germline V gene (reference sequence). CDR3: CASSEQNNYGYTF. CDR3 sequence (DNA): TGTGCCAGCAGTGAGCAGAATAACTATGGCTACACCTTC.

J is TRBJ1-4 and V is TRBV12-3 or TRBV12-4, with 7 bases identical to TRBD1. The junction had 19 bases not matched to a gene; V was cut back by 6 bases and J by 6 bases. The CDR3 totals 18 residues. This chain's CDR3 is CASRRSTGDQGLHEKLFF. The DNA of the CDR3 is TGTGCCAGCAGAAGAAGTACAGGGGACCAAGGCCTCCATGAAAAACTGTTTTTT.

This clonotype has just a few counts. The chain employs TRBV12-3 or TRBV12-4 and TRBJ1-2, with 7 bases matching TRBD1. The V gene end was trimmed by 4 bases and the J gene end by 10 bases; junction bases not matched to a gene: 12. CDR3 length equals 14 residues. The CDR3 spells CASSSQGLLMDYTF. CDR3 sequence (DNA): TGTGCCAGCAGTTCACAGGGGTTACTGATGGACTACACCTTC.

The J gene is TRBJ2-5, the V gene TRBV29-1; 10 nucleotides align to TRBD1. Germline assignment: CDR1 SQVTM and CDR2 ANQGSEA. The CDR3 is 16 amino acids. Unmatched junction bases numbered 14, after V lost 5 bases and J lost 5 bases. For the CDR3, the DNA is TGCAGCGTTATCGGCCGGGACAGGGGTCTCCGGGAGACCCAGTACTTC. This codes for CSVIGRDRGLRETQYF. Full variable domain (remainder filled in from reference TRBV29-1 and TRBJ2-5): SAVISQKPSRDICQRGTSLTIQCQVDSQVTMMFWYRQQPGQSLTLIATANQGSEATYESGFVIDKFPISRPNLTFSTLTVSNMSPEDSSIYLCSVIGRDRGLRETQYFGPGTRLLVL.

The chain joins TRBV20-1 to TRBJ2-7, with D unresolved. This CDR3 contains 11 residues. Looked up from germline, CDR1 is DFQATT and CDR2 is SNEGSKA (reference sequence). V lost 3 bases and J 4 bases, leaving 7 bases between the germline ends. The CDR3 nucleotides are TGCAGTGCTAGGGGATGGTACGAGCAGTACTTC. Translated: CSARGWYEQYF.

This clonotype appeared once. This chain connects TRBV14 to TRBJ2-1; 9 nucleotides align to TRBD1. Germline values: CDR1 SGHDN, CDR2 FVKESK. J gave up 0 bases and V 2 bases, and 11 bases lay outside the gene matches. There are 19 residues in the CDR3. CDR3 in DNA: TGTGCCAGCAGCCAAACAGGGGGCCGGGCCGTTAGCTCCTACAATGAGCAGTTCTTC. Protein: CASSQTGGRAVSSYNEQFF.

The table lists this clonotype with many counts. The CDR3: CSVGQGGNTEAFF. The CDR3 DNA reads as TGCAGCGTCGGACAGGGGGGGAACACTGAAGCTTTCTTT. The chain uses TRBV29-1 and TRBJ1-1; 10 positions agree with TRBD1. With 6 bases clipped from V and 1 base from J, the junction kept 2 bases outside the gene matches. This CDR3 has 13 residues. Germline CDR1 reads SQVTM; CDR2 reads ANQGSEA.

Worth noting for this clonotype: A much larger clonotype is one base distant, so this may be a read error. The V gene is TRBV12-5, the J gene TRBJ2-5; D is perhaps TRBD1 or TRBD2 (5 bases each). The CDR3 runs 14 residues. CDR1 is LGHNT, CDR2 FRNRAP, per germline. Trimming left V 5 bases short and J 11 bases short, with 21 bases between. For the CDR3, the DNA is TGTGCTAGTGGTCCGGGGACCCAATACAATGAGCAGTACTTC. Amino acid sequence: CASGPGTQYNEQYF. Drawing the rest from reference TRBV12-5 and TRBJ2-5, the complete variable domain is DARVTQTPRHKVTEMGQEVTMRCQPILGHNTVFWYRQTMMQGLELLAYFRNRAPLDDSGMPKDRFSAEMPDATLATLKIQPSEPRDSAVYFCASGPGTQYNEQYFGPGTRLLVL.

This clonotype was recorded at least ten times. This chain uses TRBV2 with TRBJ1-2; D unresolved. CDR3 size: 15 residues. V lost 4 bases and J 6 bases, leaving 18 bases between the germline ends. Germline V gene lookup returns CDR1 SNHLY and CDR2 FYNNEI. DNA for the CDR3: TGTGCCAGCAGTGCTCGACTAATCCGGGGTCATGGCTACACCTTC. Translated: CASSARLIRGHGYTF.

The chain recombines TRBV10-3 with TRBJ2-1; TRBD2 agrees at 10 bases. CDR3 size: 13 residues. Trimming at V came to 10 bases and at J to 1 base, leaving 1 base not matched to a gene. Germline-derived CDR1 and CDR2 are ENHRY and SYGVKD. CDR3 amino acids: CANSGGSYNEQFF. CDR3 DNA: TGTGCCAATAGCGGGGGGTCCTACAATGAGCAGTTCTTC.

In its sample, this clonotype was seen a few times. J is TRBJ2-1 and V is TRBV11-2; D might be TRBD2 (6 bases). Germline V gene data show CDR1 as SGHAT and CDR2 as FQNNGV. V lost 5 bases and J 2 bases, leaving 16 bases between the germline ends. The CDR3 runs 16 residues. CDR3 sequence: CASSATPGETYNEQFF. The CDR3 DNA is TGTGCCAGCAGCGCCACTCCGGGGGAGACCTACAATGAGCAGTTCTTC.

This clonotype was detected ten times or more. V usage is TRBV11-2 and J usage is TRBJ2-3, with 8 bases aligning to TRBD2. V was pared by 5 bases and J by 4 bases, with 11 bases of the junction left unmatched. Germline CDR1 and CDR2: SGHAT and FQNNGV. This CDR3 region has 16 residues. In DNA form, the CDR3 reads TGTGCCAGCAGCCTACGGGGGGGCCTCGGTGCAGATACGCAGTATTTT. Translated: CASSLRGGLGADTQYF.

This clonotype was observed a few times. This chain uses TRBV3-1 with TRBJ2-1; D is possibly TRBD1 (6 bases). The CDR3 extends over 16 amino acids. V shed 2 bases and J shed 5 bases, with 16 bases lying between them. CDR1 and CDR2 from the germline V gene are LGHDT and YNNKEL (reference sequence). The DNA of the CDR3 is TGTGCCAGCAGCCAAACAGGGCCTTCAGCAAACAATGAGCAGTTCTTC. This encodes CASSQTGPSANNEQFF.

This rearrangement joins TRBV4-3 to TRBJ1-4; TRBD1 agrees at 9 bases. J was trimmed by 7 bases and V by 4 bases; bases with no gene match: 13. The germline gives CDR1 LGHNA, CDR2 YSLEER. The CDR3 spans 17 residues. The CDR3 nucleotides are TGCGCCAGCAGCCCACTGAAACCGGGACAGGGAATTGAAAAACTGTTTTTT. Translation: CASSPLKPGQGIEKLFF.

This clonotype has just one count. The rearrangement joins TRBV11-1 to TRBJ1-3; TRBD1 matches at 7 bases. Trimming cost V 5 bases and J 4 bases; bases outside gene matches: 29. Germline CDR1 reads SGHAT; CDR2 reads FQDESV (reference sequence). There are 22 residues in the CDR3. CDR3 amino acids: CASSPTPGTARVTGHKGNTIYF. The CDR3 DNA follows: TGTGCCAGCAGCCCAACCCCCGGGACAGCGCGGGTTACAGGTCATAAAGGAAACACCATATATTTT.